This record looks at one T cell receptor (beta chain) sequence and its context. Sequencing used immunoSEQ multiplex PCR; TCRdb keeps in-frame clones, though not all of them. The data show some 410,000 clones, about 92% seen once. The V end was cut by 6 bases, the J end by 5 bases, with 14 bases between. CDR3 length: 13 amino acids. Germline V gene lookup returns CDR1 SGHDT and CDR2 YYEEEE. The sample's treatment: 19 received Ad26.COV2.S at low or high dose, single or two shots; about 5 received placebo; per-sample allocation not given. Material that was analyzed had been drawn on day 63 after the first vaccine or placebo injection. The sample is drawn from a study of Ad26.COV2.S vaccination and SARS-CoV-2 variants.

V is TRBV5-6 and J is TRBJ1-2; D perhaps matches TRBD1 (5 bases). The sequence derives from a person aged 18-60 years who received the Ad26.COV2.S COVID-19 vaccine or a placebo. The sample in question was peripheral blood, obtained in a trial of Ad26.COV2.S vaccine versus placebo. CDR3 residues: CASTETASYGYTF. The CDR3 nucleotides are TGTGCCAGCACCGAGACAGCGTCGTATGGCTACACCTTC.